The 10 T cell receptor beta chains presented below share a single source sample, sequenced in a study of early T cells in non-severe SARS-CoV-2 infection. Using its own MiXCR run on the 5' RACE reads, TCRdb lists one record per CDR3 protein. The sample consists of 25,000 to 30,000 distinct CDR3 sequences, 8.5% to 10% of them appearing once. Sequencing was performed on whole blood. These receptors were obtained from an adult who was a healthcare worker with PCR-confirmed SARS-CoV-2 infection or an uninfected control (not recorded which).

There are a few counts of this clonotype. The chain employs TRBV7-2 and TRBJ1-5, with 9 bases aligning to TRBD1. The V gene's germline CDR1 is SGHTA and CDR2 FQGNSA. V was pared by 1 base and J by 6 bases, with 1 base of the junction left unmatched. The CDR3 consists of 14 residues. CDR3 bases: TGTGCCAGCAGCTTAGAGACAGGGGGTCAGCCCCAGCATTTT. Amino acid sequence: CASSLETGGQPQHF. Variable domain in full (rest from reference TRBV7-2 and TRBJ1-5): GAGVSQSPSNKVTEKGKDVELRCDPISGHTALYWYRQSLGQGLEFLIYFQGNSAPDKSGLPSDRFSAERTGGSVSTLTIQRTQQEDSAVYLCASSLETGGQPQHFGDGTRLSIL.

This sequence joins TRBV11-2 and TRBJ2-2; tentatively, D is TRBD1 or TRBD2 (5 bases each). CDR3 length: 15 residues. Trimming took off 2 bases at V and 7 bases at J, with 14 bases between the two ends. Germline CDR1 SGHAT, CDR2 FQNNGV. CDR3 residues: CASSLRGQPSGELFF. The DNA for the CDR3 is TGTGCCAGCAGCTTACGGGGCCAGCCCAGCGGGGAGCTGTTTTTT.

The table lists this clonotype with many counts. J is TRBJ2-7 and V is TRBV6-5, with D possibly TRBD2 on 5 matching bases. V lost 4 bases, J lost 6 bases, and 13 bases lay in between. The CDR3 is made up of 13 amino acids. Germline V gene lookup returns CDR1 MNHEY and CDR2 SVGAGI. As DNA, the CDR3 is TGTGCCAGCAGTTCGGTTTCCCGGGGCGAGCAGTACTTC. This codes for CASSSVSRGEQYF.

Many counts were recorded for this clonotype. The chain employs TRBV20-1 and TRBJ2-7, with D hard to call. This CDR3 has 12 amino acids. CDR1 is DFQATT, CDR2 SNEGSKA, per germline (reference sequence). V was cut by 6 bases and J by 5 bases, with 14 bases left in between. Written as DNA, the CDR3 is TGCAGTGCCAACACTGGCAACGACGAGCAGTACTTC. Its protein is CSANTGNDEQYF.

The sample holds a few counts of this clonotype. At one end the junction does not follow the germline gene, possibly because of a read error. The J gene is TRBJ2-5, the V gene TRBV7-7; D call uncertain. There are 13 residues in the CDR3. Germline values: CDR1 SSHAT, CDR2 FNYEAQ (reference sequence). The DNA for the CDR3 is TGTGCTAGCAGCTCGAGCCCTTTGGAGACCCAGTACTTC. This gives the protein CASSSSPLETQYF.

This clonotype was counted at least ten times. The chain links TRBV29-1 to TRBJ1-2; D possibly corresponds to TRBD1 (5 bases). Looked up from germline, CDR1 is SQVTM and CDR2 is ANQGSEA. This CDR3 spans 14 amino acids. V lost 4 bases to trimming and J lost 2 bases, with 14 bases between them. The CDR3 protein is CSVVGQPRNYGYTF. In DNA form, the CDR3 reads TGCAGCGTTGTGGGGCAGCCAAGAAACTATGGCTACACCTTC.

The V and J genes are TRBV24-1 and TRBJ2-3, with 7 bases identical to TRBD1. The CDR3 covers 14 residues. From germline, CDR1 is KGHDR and CDR2 SFDVKD. The J segment lost 7 bases and the V segment lost 4 bases, leaving 7 bases of the junction unmatched. The CDR3 spells CATSEGTAQNTQYF. The CDR3 nucleotides read TGTGCCACCAGTGAGGGGACAGCACAAAATACGCAGTATTTT.

There are many counts of this clonotype. This rearrangement joins TRBV7-3 to TRBJ2-3; 8 nucleotides align to TRBD1. The CDR3 runs 12 residues. Per the germline V gene, CDR1 is SGHTA and CDR2 is FQGTGA. V trimming: 5 bases; J trimming: 8 bases; junction bases outside the gene matches: 3. DNA of the CDR3: TGTGCCAGCAGCCCAACAGGGGGTACGCAGTATTTT. The encoded protein is CASSPTGGTQYF.

This clonotype was counted ten times or more. Written as DNA, the CDR3 is TGTGCCAGCAGCTTAGCATCAATCAGGGCCCCCCTTCCCTTTGGAGCAGATACGCAGTATTTT. It encodes CASSLASIRAPLPFGADTQYF. The chain combines TRBV7-2 with TRBJ2-3; possibly TRBD1 for D (5 bases). This CDR3 region has 21 residues. CDR1 and CDR2 (germline): SGHTA, FQGNSA. V was shortened by 0 bases and J by 4 bases, with 29 bases between the two germline ends.

This clonotype was seen ten or more times. The chain joins TRBV7-2 to TRBJ2-5; no firm D call. Germline lookup yields CDR1 SGHTA and CDR2 FQGNSA. V lost 2 bases, J lost 2 bases, and 15 bases lay in between. This CDR3 is 16 amino acids long. The CDR3 here is CASSLTVHAEQETQYF. The DNA of the CDR3 is TGTGCCAGCAGCTTAACAGTCCACGCGGAACAAGAGACCCAGTACTTC. The whole variable domain, remainder taken from reference TRBV7-2 and TRBJ2-5, is GAGVSQSPSNKVTEKGKDVELRCDPISGHTALYWYRQSLGQGLEFLIYFQGNSAPDKSGLPSDRFSAERTGGSVSTLTIQRTQQEDSAVYLCASSLTVHAEQETQYFGPGTRLLVL.